These T cell receptor beta chains were read from a single sample in a study of T cells in tuberculosis. Profiling relied on immunoSEQ multiplex PCR, and the TCRdb table lists in-frame clones only, not all of them. The sample consists of approximately 10,000 clones, just under 95% of them appearing once. What was sequenced was PBMCs. These receptors were taken from an adult with tuberculosis. The CDR3 runs from the conserved cysteine through the conserved F or W. A D gene is named only where the DNA matches it firmly. The size field is filled for only some rows; it gives once, few, many or a size class.

V gene	J gene	clone size	D gene	CDR3 DNA	CDR3 protein
TRBV27	TRBJ2-7	.	.	TGTGCCAGCAGTTTATCGAACAGCTACGAGCAGTACTTC	CASSLSNSYEQYF
TRBV6-6	TRBJ1-5	once	.	TGTGCCAGCAGCTTTACAGCGGACAGTCAGCCCCAGCATTTT	CASSFTADSQPQHF
TRBV7-2	TRBJ2-3	.	TRBD2	TGTGCCAGCAGCTTTACTAGCGGGGGGAGGTCTAGCACAGATACGCAGTATTTT	CASSFTSGGRSSTDTQYF
TRBV19	TRBJ1-2	.	TRBD1	TGTGCCAGTAGTGTTGGGACAGGGGATGGCTACACCTTC	CASSVGTGDGYTF
TRBV19	TRBJ1-2	.	TRBD1	TGTGCCAGTAGTAACACAGGGGGTAGCGGCTACACCTTC	CASSNTGGSGYTF
TRBV4-1	TRBJ2-5	.	TRBD2	TGCGCCAGCAGCCAAGATAAGCGGGGGTACCAAGAGACCCAGTACTTC	CASSQDKRGYQETQYF
TRBV6-6	TRBJ2-7	.	TRBD2	TGTGCCAGCAGTTTGCGGGAGAGGGACGAGCAGTACTTC	CASSLRERDEQYF
TRBV4-1	TRBJ2-1	.	TRBD2	TGCGCCAGCAGCCAAGTCCCCCCCGGACTAGCCCTCTACAATGAGCAGTTCTTC	CASSQVPPGLALYNEQFF
TRBV9	TRBJ2-3	.	TRBD2	TGTGCCAGCAGCGATGCCCGGGGGGGGACAGATACGCAGTATTTT	CASSDARGGTDTQYF
TRBV7-2	TRBJ2-2	.	TRBD2	TGTGCCAGCAGCCCCCGCGCTAGCGGGGGGCCCGGGGAGCTGTTTTTT	CASSPRASGGPGELFF
TRBV5-6	TRBJ1-5	.	.	TGTGCCAGCAGCTCCTACTCCGGGACACTCAGCAATCAGCCCCAGCATTTT	CASSSYSGTLSNQPQHF
TRBV2	TRBJ2-3	.	.	TGTGCCGGGGGTAGAATTAACGGGGGGCCAAGCACAGATACGCAGTATTTT	CAGGRINGGPSTDTQYF
TRBV2	TRBJ1-1	.	.	TGTGCCAGCAGTGCGTGGGGAGGGGACACTGAAGCTTTCTTT	CASSAWGGDTEAFF
TRBV2	TRBJ1-1	.	TRBD1	TGTGCCAGCAGTACGAAGACAGGGGACACTGAAGCTTTCTTT	CASSTKTGDTEAFF
TRBV29-1	TRBJ1-1	.	.	TGCAGCGTTGGGGGGAGGTTAAAGATTGAAGCTTTCTTT	CSVGGRLKIEAFF
TRBV6-6	TRBJ2-4	.	.	TGTGCCAGCAGTTACTCGAATGGTCGGGACAAGTACTTC	CASSYSNGRDKYF
TRBV30	TRBJ2-7	.	TRBD1	TGTGCCTGGCGTCATAGGACAGGGTATCCCTCCTACGAGCAGTACTTC	CAWRHRTGYPSYEQYF
TRBV2	TRBJ2-7	.	TRBD1	TGTGCCAGCAGACGGACAGGGCCTTCCTACGAGCAGTACTTC	CASRRTGPSYEQYF
TRBV11-2	TRBJ2-1	.	.	TGTGCCAGCAGCTTAGAGGGGGGGACATACTACAATGAGCAGTTCTTC	CASSLEGGTYYNEQFF
TRBV28	TRBJ1-5	.	.	TGTGCCAGCTCGGCGACAGTCTTTCAGCCCCAGCATTTT	CASSATVFQPQHF
TRBV7-7	TRBJ2-5	.	.	TGTGCCAGCAGCTTAGGGCCCTCAAGAGAGGCCCAGTACTTC	CASSLGPSREAQYF
TRBV5-4	TRBJ2-1	.	TRBD2	TGTGCCAGCACCGGTGGGGGGGGTGAGTACAATGAGCAGTTCTTC	CASTGGGGEYNEQFF
TRBV29-1	TRBJ1-1	.	.	TGCAGCGGACATGGGCTACGAACTGAAGCTTTCTTT	CSGHGLRTEAFF
TRBV6-5	TRBJ1-2	.	TRBD1	TGTGCCAGCCATGCGGACAGGGCAAATGGCTACACCTTC	CASHADRANGYTF
TRBV7-8	TRBJ2-7	.	TRBD2	TGTGCCAGCAGCTTAGACTGGGAGGGCGAGCAGTACTTC	CASSLDWEGEQYF
TRBV15	TRBJ2-5	.	.	TGTGCCACCAGCAGAGATCGGCGGCAAGAGACCCAGTACTTC	CATSRDRRQETQYF
TRBV6-1	TRBJ2-1	.	TRBD2	TGTGCCAGCAGCCCCGCTAGCGGGACCTACAATGAGCAGTTCTTC	CASSPASGTYNEQFF
TRBV2	TRBJ2-1	.	TRBD2	TGTGCCAGCAGTGCACGGACTAGCGGAAATCCGCGGAATGAGCAGTTCTTC	CASSARTSGNPRNEQFF
TRBV7-2	TRBJ2-5	.	TRBD2	TGTGCCAGCAGCTTACAGCGGGGCCAAGAGACCCAGTACTTC	CASSLQRGQETQYF
TRBV19	TRBJ2-7	.	.	TGTGCCAGTAGTATCGACGGCGGGGCCTACGAGCAGTACTTC	CASSIDGGAYEQYF
TRBV4-1	TRBJ2-5	large	TRBD2	TGCGCCAGCAGCCAAGATGTATCGAGCGGGGGGCTCGGGGAGACCCAGTACTTC	CASSQDVSSGGLGETQYF
TRBV5-8	TRBJ1-3	.	.	TGTGCCAGCAGCCCCATGGTAGTCTCCTCTGGAAACACCATATATTTT	CASSPMVVSSGNTIYF
TRBV5-1	TRBJ1-2	.	TRBD1	TGCGCCAGCAGCTTGGGCACAGGGGGCGGAGGCTACACCTTC	CASSLGTGGGGYTF
TRBV7-8	TRBJ2-7	few	TRBD2	TGTGCCAGCAGCCCAGCGGGATACGAGCAGTACTTC	CASSPAGYEQYF
TRBV29-1	TRBJ2-3	.	.	TGCAGCGTTGATCGAACGGGCACAGATACGCAGTATTTT	CSVDRTGTDTQYF
TRBV10-3	TRBJ2-5	.	TRBD2	TGTGCCGGGGGCGGGGGGGAGACCCAGTACTTC	CAGGGGETQYF
TRBV5-1	TRBJ2-1	.	.	TGCGCCAGCAGCTTGGTGGCTTTTACCCCTTCTAGCGAGCAGTTCTTC	CASSLVAFTPSSEQFF
TRBV30	TRBJ1-2	.	.	TGTGCCTGTCATAACAGGGTTGGCTATGGCTACACCTTC	CACHNRVGYGYTF
TRBV5-1	TRBJ2-1	.	TRBD2	TGCGCCAGCATGGACGGGACTAGCAACTACAATGAGCAGTTCTTC	CASMDGTSNYNEQFF
TRBV10-3	TRBJ1-2	once	.	TGTGCCATCAGAACAGGTTTCTTC	CAIRTGFF
TRBV7-9	TRBJ1-2	.	.	TGTGCCAGCAGCTTAGAGGACAGCTCTCGCTACACCTTC	CASSLEDSSRYTF
TRBV7-7	TRBJ2-7	once	.	TGTGCCAGCAGCCCATCGACTAGGTCCCACGAGCAGTACTTC	CASSPSTRSHEQYF
TRBV9	TRBJ1-3	.	.	TGTGCCAGCAGCGTAGAGGGAGTCGCAAGAAACACCATATATTTT	CASSVEGVARNTIYF
TRBV9	TRBJ2-5	few	TRBD2	TGTGCCAGCAGCGACGCGGGGGGGCCCTGGGAGACCCAGTACTTC	CASSDAGGPWETQYF
TRBV9	TRBJ1-2	.	TRBD1	TGTGCCAGCAGCGGCGACAGGGGCGGTTCCTCCTTC	CASSGDRGGSSF
TRBV9	TRBJ2-7	.	TRBD2	TGTGCCAGCAGCGTGGCGGGGGGCACCTACGAGCAGTACTTC	CASSVAGGTYEQYF
TRBV25-1	TRBJ1-5	.	.	TGTGCCAGCAGTGAATGGGGGGGGGAGCCCCAGCATTTT	CASSEWGGEPQHF
TRBV12-5	TRBJ1-5	.	.	TGTGCTAGTGGTTTGGACAGCATCTTGAGCAATCAGCCCCAGCATTTT	CASGLDSILSNQPQHF
TRBV5-1	TRBJ2-3	.	.	TGCGCCAGCAGCTTGGAACTTCTCACAGATACGCAGTATTTT	CASSLELLTDTQYF
TRBV7-7	TRBJ2-7	.	.	TGTGCCAGCAGCTTAGCGCCAGGGGCATACGAGCAGTACTTC	CASSLAPGAYEQYF
TRBV5-6	TRBJ2-7	.	.	TGTGCCAGCAGCTCCCTAACCCGCAGGGATCGGGAGCAGTACTTC	CASSSLTRRDREQYF
TRBV30	TRBJ1-2	.	.	TGTGCCTGGAGTGTACCAGTAAACTATGGCTACACCTTC	CAWSVPVNYGYTF
TRBV29-1	TRBJ1-3	.	.	TGCAGCGTTGACCAGGGCCCGTTCTCTGGAAACACCATATATTTT	CSVDQGPFSGNTIYF
TRBV5-1	TRBJ1-2	.	.	TGCGCCAGCAGCTTGGACGGGGGACGGAGCTATGGCTACACCTTC	CASSLDGGRSYGYTF